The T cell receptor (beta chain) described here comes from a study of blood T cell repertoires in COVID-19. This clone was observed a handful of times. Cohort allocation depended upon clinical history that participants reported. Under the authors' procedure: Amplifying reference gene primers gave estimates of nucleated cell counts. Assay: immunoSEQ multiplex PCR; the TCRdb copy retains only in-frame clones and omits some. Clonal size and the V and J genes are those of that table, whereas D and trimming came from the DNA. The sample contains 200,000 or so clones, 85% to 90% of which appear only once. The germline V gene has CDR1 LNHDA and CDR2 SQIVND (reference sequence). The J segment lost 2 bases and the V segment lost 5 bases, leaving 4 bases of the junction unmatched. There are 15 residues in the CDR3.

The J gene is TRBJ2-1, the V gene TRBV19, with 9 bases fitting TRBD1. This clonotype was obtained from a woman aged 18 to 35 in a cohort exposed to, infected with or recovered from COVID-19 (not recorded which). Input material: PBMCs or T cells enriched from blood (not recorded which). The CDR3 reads CASSVDRGAYNEQFF. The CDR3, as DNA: TGTGCCAGTAGTGTTGACAGGGGGGCCTACAATGAGCAGTTCTTC.